The 22 T cell receptor beta chains given below trace back to one sample, sequenced in a study of blood T cell repertoires in COVID-19. Data came from immunoSEQ multiplex PCR; TCRdb stores just in-frame clones and leaves some out. The sample consists of roughly 390,000 clones, about 85% of them appearing once. Sequenced: peripheral blood. These receptors all come from a woman between 18 and 29 years old with acute or convalescent COVID-19.

This clone was picked up a small number of times. The chain combines TRBV30 with TRBJ1-4, with TRBD1 matching over 7 bases. The CDR3 has 15 amino acids. The germline V gene has CDR1 GTSNPN and CDR2 SVGIG (reference sequence). J was trimmed by 6 bases and V by 1 base; bases with no gene match: 8. The CDR3 DNA reads TGTGCCTGGAGTGCAAACAGGGGAGTCTATGAAAAACTGTTTTTT. This encodes CAWSANRGVYEKLFF.

This clone is a singleton in its sample. The chain carries TRBV4-1 and TRBJ1-2; 9 bases match TRBD1. The V and J ends lost 4 bases and 4 bases, in that order; junction bases with no gene match: 7. The CDR3 loop spans 15 amino acids. Germline V lookup: CDR1 MGHRA, CDR2 YSYEKL. CDR3 nucleotide sequence: TGCGCCAGCAGCCGGGACAGGGTGAGCGGCTATGGCTACACCTTC. Its translation is CASSRDRVSGYGYTF.

A few counts support this clone. This chain connects TRBV4-1 to TRBJ1-6, with unresolved D. Trimming took off 9 bases at V and 8 bases at J, with 17 bases between the two ends. The CDR3 sequence is 14 residues long. Germline V lookup: CDR1 MGHRA, CDR2 YSYEKL. The CDR3 region has the DNA TGCGCCAGTACGGCGGAGCAGCTGGATTCACCCCTCCACTTT. As protein: CASTAEQLDSPLHF.

The V call is TRBV4-1, the J call TRBJ2-1; D gene unclear. Trimming left V 2 bases short and J 4 bases short, with 9 bases between. The germline gives CDR1 MGHRA, CDR2 YSYEKL. The CDR3 sequence is 14 residues long. The CDR3 loop is CASSQLAAYNEQFF. In DNA, the CDR3 is TGCGCCAGCAGCCAATTGGCGGCATACAATGAGCAGTTCTTC.

This clone was counted only a few times. At the DNA level, this CDR3 is encoded by other sequences in the same sample as well. The J gene is TRBJ2-5, the V gene TRBV6-5; 10 nucleotides agree with TRBD2. Per germline, CDR1 MNHEY and CDR2 SVGAGI. V trimming: 9 bases; J trimming: 1 base; junction bases outside the gene matches: 2. This CDR3 contains 13 residues. The CDR3 region is CASRTSGQETQYF. CDR3 nucleotides: TGTGCCAGTCGGACTAGCGGCCAAGAGACCCAGTACTTC.

This clone was detected ten times or more. The V and J genes are TRBV10-1 and TRBJ1-6; perhaps TRBD1 as D (6 bases). The CDR3 runs 14 residues. V lost 10 bases to trimming and J lost 9 bases, with 19 bases between them. Per germline, CDR1 WNHNN and CDR2 SYGVQD (reference sequence). For the CDR3, the DNA is TGCGCCACCCCGCGGGGGGCGGACGGTTCACCCCTCCACTTT. Translation: CATPRGADGSPLHF.

The chain links TRBV7-9 to TRBJ2-7; D is unresolved. With 10 bases removed from V and 0 bases from J, the gap between germline ends came to 13 bases. The CDR3 consists of 13 residues. The germline gives CDR1 SEHNR, CDR2 FQNEAQ (reference sequence). In nucleotides, the CDR3 is TGTGCCACCACGTCCCGGAGCTCCTACGAGCAGTACTTC. Its protein is CATTSRSSYEQYF.

CDR3 loop: CASRPTVESLGYTF. Here the CDR3 DNA reads TGTGCCAGCAGACCGACAGTTGAATCGCTTGGCTACACCTTC. The V call is TRBV2, the J call TRBJ1-2, with a weak D call TRBD1 (5 bases). The CDR3 covers 14 residues. Trimming removed 6 bases at V and 7 bases at J, with 18 bases between. Germline assignment: CDR1 SNHLY and CDR2 FYNNEI. Full variable domain (outside the CDR3, taken from reference TRBV2 and TRBJ1-2): EPEVTQTPSHQVTQMGQEVILRCVPISNHLYFYWYRQILGQKVEFLVSFYNNEISEKSEIFDDQFSVERPDGSNFTLKIRSTKLEDSAMYFCASRPTVESLGYTFGSGTRLTVV.

This rearrangement joins TRBV29-1 to TRBJ2-6; no definite D call. V was shortened by 6 bases and J by 0 bases, with 3 bases between the two germline ends. Germline V CDR1 and CDR2: SQVTM, ANQGSEA. The CDR3 length is 12 residues. The CDR3 DNA sequence: TGCAGCGTCAACTCTGGGGCCAACGTCCTGACTTTC. Amino acids: CSVNSGANVLTF. Together with reference TRBV29-1 and TRBJ2-6, the CDR3 gives the full variable domain: SAVISQKPSRDICQRGTSLTIQCQVDSQVTMMFWYRQQPGQSLTLIATANQGSEATYESGFVIDKFPISRPNLTFSTLTVSNMSPEDSSIYLCSVNSGANVLTFGAGSRLTVL.

V gene TRBV7-9 combines with J gene TRBJ1-4; D possibly corresponds to TRBD1 (5 bases). The CDR3 covers 12 residues. V lost 5 bases to trimming and J lost 13 bases, with 14 bases between them. CDR1 is SEHNR and CDR2 is FQNEAQ in the germline V gene (reference sequence). Written as DNA, the CDR3 is TGTGCCAGCAGCCCGCCCGTGGGGGGACTGTTTTTT. This codes for CASSPPVGGLFF.

V and J are TRBV4-2 and TRBJ1-1; D remains unclear. Germline assignment: CDR1 LGHNA and CDR2 YNFKEQ. The CDR3 spans 16 residues. The germline V and J ends were trimmed by 1 base and 0 bases, with 12 bases remaining between them. The DNA for the CDR3 is TGTGCCAGCAGCCAAGGGAGGCAGGTAATGAACACTGAAGCTTTCTTT. Translated, it gives CASSQGRQVMNTEAFF.

The chain carries TRBV28 and TRBJ2-1, with 13 bases fitting TRBD2. Trimming cost V 5 bases and J 8 bases; bases outside gene matches: 6. This CDR3 is built from 15 residues. Germline assignment: CDR1 MDHEN and CDR2 SYDVKM. The CDR3 here is CASSTTSGRGYEQFF. CDR3 bases: TGTGCCAGCAGTACCACTAGCGGGAGGGGATATGAGCAGTTCTTC.

The sample holds a few counts of this clone. In nucleotides, the CDR3 is TGTGCCAGTAGTCCCCCAGGGGCCCCAAACATTCAGTACTTC. Translating gives CASSPPGAPNIQYF. The chain recombines TRBV19 with TRBJ2-4, with D maybe TRBD1 (6 bases). This CDR3 region has 14 residues. Germline V gene lookup returns CDR1 LNHDA and CDR2 SQIVND (reference sequence). The V gene lost 5 bases and the J gene lost 6 bases, with 14 bases spanning the gap.

This clone was observed a single time. In nucleotides, the CDR3 is TGTGCCAGCTCCCGGTCAGGGGCCAAAAACATTCAGTACTTC. This sequence encodes CASSRSGAKNIQYF. The J gene is TRBJ2-4, the V gene TRBV6-5, with D possibly being TRBD1 (5 bases). Germline assignment: CDR1 MNHEY and CDR2 SVGAGI. Trimming took 8 bases from V and 1 from J, leaving 12 bases between them. The CDR3 loop spans 14 amino acids.

The chain recombines TRBV2 with TRBJ1-4, with no clear D. There are 16 residues in the CDR3. Per the germline V gene, CDR1 is SNHLY and CDR2 is FYNNEI. Between the trimmed V and J ends, which lost 10 bases and 0 bases, there was a span of 18 bases. The CDR3 DNA reads as TGTGCCACCGCAGACCCACTAGTTGCAACTAATGAAAAACTGTTTTTT. Its protein product is CATADPLVATNEKLFF.

The CDR3 sequence is CSVQRSYEQYF. In DNA, the CDR3 is TGCAGTGTCCAACGGTCCTACGAGCAGTACTTC. This sequence joins TRBV20-1 and TRBJ2-7; D is ambiguous. With 7 bases removed from V and 1 base from J, the gap between germline ends came to 8 bases. The germline V gene encodes CDR1 DFQATT and CDR2 SNEGSKA (reference sequence). The CDR3 is 11 amino acids.

V gene TRBV7-8 combines with J gene TRBJ2-7; 10 positions match TRBD2. Trimming took 3 bases from V and 4 from J; bases not matched to a gene: 15. The CDR3 has 18 residues. Per the germline V gene, CDR1 is SGHVS and CDR2 is FQNEAQ. CDR3 protein: CASSFDSFSGGSGYEQYF. In DNA form, the CDR3 reads TGTGCCAGCAGCTTTGACTCTTTTAGCGGGGGGTCAGGTTACGAGCAGTACTTC.

The CDR3 DNA follows: TGCAGCGTTGATGGGGGACACGAGACCCAGTACTTC. This translates into CSVDGGHETQYF. This chain connects TRBV29-1 to TRBJ2-5, with D possibly TRBD1 on 6 matching bases. This CDR3 spans 12 amino acids. Trimming cost V 3 bases and J 5 bases, with 10 bases left between them. From germline, CDR1 is SQVTM and CDR2 ANQGSEA.

The genes are TRBV18 and TRBJ1-2; the D is unclear. Per the germline V gene, CDR1 is KGHSH and CDR2 is LQKENI. This CDR3 contains 16 residues. Trimming stripped 6 bases from V and 2 bases from J, with 19 bases between. CDR3 amino acids: CASSPEADPLNYGYTF. The CDR3 coding sequence is TGTGCCAGCTCTCCGGAGGCCGACCCCTTAAACTATGGCTACACCTTC.

The CDR3 DNA reads TGTGCCACCCGGGACTCTAATCTTAGCAATCAGCCCCAGCATTTT. Residues: CATRDSNLSNQPQHF. The rearrangement joins TRBV10-3 to TRBJ1-5, with D perhaps matching TRBD1 (5 bases). The CDR3 extends over 15 amino acids. The V gene lost 10 bases and the J gene lost 0 bases, with 16 bases spanning the gap. Germline V gene sequence: CDR1 ENHRY, CDR2 SYGVKD.

V and J are TRBV6-5 and TRBJ2-1; no firm D call. Germline V gene sequence: CDR1 MNHEY, CDR2 SVGAGI. The CDR3 sequence is 14 residues long. V lost 6 bases and J 6 bases, leaving 15 bases between the germline ends. The CDR3, as DNA: TGTGCCAGCAGACGTCTCGTGTTCAGCAATGAGCAGTTCTTC. It yields the protein CASRRLVFSNEQFF.

The V call is TRBV7-3, the J call TRBJ2-7, with TRBD2 identical over 7 bases. Germline V gene lookup returns CDR1 SGHTA and CDR2 FQGTGA. The junction had 7 bases not matched to a gene; V was cut back by 2 bases and J by 3 bases. The CDR3 is made up of 15 amino acids. The CDR3 protein is CASSLSREIDYEQYF. CDR3 in DNA: TGTGCCAGCAGCTTATCGCGGGAGATTGACTACGAGCAGTACTTC.